The source of this TCR beta chain is a study of CXCR3-negative and CXCR3-positive naive CD8 T cells. Carrying UMI labels, the TRB cDNA libraries were prepared through 5' RACE. Using the 5' RACE reads, TCRdb records one entry per CDR3 protein without DNA. The sample includes 100,000 to 150,000 distinct CDR3 sequences. Germline CDR1 and CDR2: SEHNR and FQNEAQ (reference sequence). CDR3 length equals 14 residues. The sequenced sample was naive CXCR3- CD8+ T cells from blood. Subset in this sample: CD45RO-CCR7+CD27+CD95- naive CD8+ T cells lacking CXCR3 (TNR3-). V usage is TRBV7-9 and J usage is TRBJ2-7; TCRdb outputs TRBD1, but without DNA this stays unchecked. This TCR was sampled from a human donor in good health. Some clones in this sample may be carry-over from other donors' samples. The CDR3 loop reads CASSHPGQDYEQYF.